These 4 T cell receptor beta chains originate from one sample sequenced in a study of T cell changes during pregnancy in multiple sclerosis. Only in-frame clones appear in the TCRdb table, and some are missing; sequencing was by immunoSEQ multiplex PCR. The sample consists of more than 55,000 clones, 89% of them appearing once. Specimen: peripheral blood, collected after pregnancy. Receptor source: a female donor with multiple sclerosis, enrolled in a pregnancy study.

The chain is built from TRBV6-1 and TRBJ1-1; TRBD1 aligns across 7 bases. The germline CDR1 and CDR2 sequences are MNHNS and SASEGT. V lost 2 bases and J lost 6; bases outside the gene matches: 12. The CDR3 covers 16 residues. CDR3 nucleotides: TGTGCCAGCAGTGAAATGGCAGGGGGAGCGTATGCTGAAGCTTTCTTT. This codes for CASSEMAGGAYAEAFF.

The chain carries TRBV5-1 and TRBJ1-2, with TRBD1 as a possible D gene (5 bases). Germline CDR1 SGHRS, CDR2 YFSETQ. Trimming pared 0 bases from V and 1 base from J, leaving 7 bases between. The CDR3 is 14 residues long. The CDR3 region is CASSLETVNYGYTF. For the CDR3, the DNA is TGCGCCAGCAGCTTGGAGACAGTTAACTATGGCTACACCTTC. Looking up the rest from reference TRBV5-1 and TRBJ1-2 gives the full variable domain: KAGVTQTPRYLIKTRGQQVTLSCSPISGHRSVSWYQQTPGQGLQFLFEYFSETQRNKGNFPGRFSGRQFSNSRSEMNVSTLELGDSALYLCASSLETVNYGYTFGSGTRLTVV.

The genes are TRBV7-9 and TRBJ2-6; D gene uncertain. The germline V gene has CDR1 SEHNR and CDR2 FQNEAQ (reference sequence). With 8 bases removed from V and 1 base from J, the gap between germline ends came to 15 bases. The length of the CDR3 is 16 residues. CDR3 amino acids: CASELLPPSGANVLTF. The CDR3 DNA follows: TGTGCCAGCGAACTTTTGCCGCCTTCTGGGGCCAACGTCCTGACTTTC. The full variable domain, with the rest looked up from reference TRBV7-9 and TRBJ2-6, is DTGVSQNPRHKITKRGQNVTFRCDPISEHNRLYWYRQTLGQGPEFLTYFQNEAQLEKSRLLSDRFSAERPKGSFSTLEIQRTEQGDSAMYLCASELLPPSGANVLTFGAGSRLTVL.

The chain links TRBV6-1 to TRBJ2-5; D is possibly TRBD2 (5 bases). Germline-derived CDR1 and CDR2 are MNHNS and SASEGT. The CDR3 has 16 amino acids. V lost 4 bases and J 4 bases, leaving 19 bases between the germline ends. The CDR3 here is CASSGLASERGETQYF. CDR3 DNA sequence: TGTGCCAGCAGTGGCCTAGCCTCCGAGAGAGGAGAGACCCAGTACTTC.